The 22 T cell receptor beta chains presented below share a single source sample, sequenced in a study of blood T cells in healthy people across ages. Combining a sample-barcoded 5' primer with a J-beta primer mix, a second PCR ran for roughly 6 to 12 cycles. From the 5' RACE reads, TCRdb called clonotypes with MiXCR, one entry per CDR3 protein. In the table there are about 970,000 distinct CDR3 sequences, 51% of which are singletons. The sample consisted of blood. The receptors shown here come from a woman in her sixties or seventies in good health.

The chain joins TRBV28 to TRBJ1-2; 8 nucleotides align to TRBD1. V lost 5 bases and J lost 5; bases outside the gene matches: 7. Germline CDR1 MDHEN, CDR2 SYDVKM. The CDR3 is 14 amino acids. CDR3 sequence: CASSQSDRVYGYTF. The CDR3 DNA reads TGTGCCAGCAGTCAATCGGACAGGGTGTATGGCTACACCTTC.

This clonotype occurred a few times. V and J are TRBV20-1 and TRBJ1-1; no clear D. The CDR3 contains 15 residues. The V end lost 0 bases, the J end lost 6 bases, and 17 bases lay between the germline ends. Germline V gene data show CDR1 as DFQATT and CDR2 as SNEGSKA (reference sequence). This chain's CDR3 is CSARDKPVKWAEAFF. The CDR3 DNA reads TGCAGTGCTAGAGATAAACCCGTAAAGTGGGCTGAAGCTTTCTTT.

The chain joins TRBV5-1 to TRBJ2-7; D is ambiguous. CDR1 SGHRS and CDR2 YFSETQ come from the germline V gene. V lost 0 bases and J lost 3, with 7 bases in between. CDR3 length: 13 amino acids. The chain's CDR3 is CASSLDNDYEQYF. The DNA of the CDR3 is TGCGCCAGCAGCTTGGACAACGACTACGAGCAGTACTTC.

This clonotype was counted once. The chain uses TRBV6-6 and TRBJ2-7; D is perhaps TRBD1 (6 bases). CDR3 length: 14 residues. The V gene lost 2 bases and the J gene lost 3 bases, with 11 bases spanning the gap. Germline CDR1 MNHNY, CDR2 SVGAGI (reference sequence). This CDR3 reads CASSYKTGNYEQYF. CDR3 coding DNA: TGTGCCAGCAGTTACAAGACAGGCAACTACGAGCAGTACTTC.

This sequence joins TRBV4-1 and TRBJ2-7; 7 bases are shared with TRBD1. With 1 base clipped from V and 3 bases from J, the junction kept 9 bases outside the gene matches. Looked up from germline, CDR1 is MGHRA and CDR2 is YSYEKL. The CDR3 loop spans 16 amino acids. Here the CDR3 reads CASSQGYRDRDYEQYF. CDR3 bases: TGCGCCAGCAGCCAAGGGTACCGGGACAGAGACTACGAGCAGTACTTC.

This chain uses TRBV29-1 with TRBJ2-5, with D possibly called TRBD1 or TRBD2 (5 bases each). The V end lost 7 bases, the J end lost 5 bases, and 17 bases lay between the germline ends. Germline lookup yields CDR1 SQVTM and CDR2 ANQGSEA. There are 13 residues in the CDR3. The CDR3 DNA sequence: TGCAGCGCCTGGCAGGTTGAGGGGGAGACCCAGTACTTC. Translated, it gives CSAWQVEGETQYF.

This clonotype occurred a few times. The CDR3 loop reads CASSGTFGLSRDYSYEQYF. The CDR3 coding sequence is TGTGCCAGCAGCGGAACCTTCGGACTATCGCGGGATTACTCCTACGAGCAGTACTTC. The V and J genes are TRBV9 and TRBJ2-7, with D possibly matching TRBD2 (6 bases). Deletions cut 3 bases from V and 0 bases from J, with 25 bases between. Germline CDR1 SGDLS, CDR2 YYNGEE. CDR3 size: 19 residues. The complete variable domain, with remaining parts taken from reference TRBV9 and TRBJ2-7, reads DSGVTQTPKHLITATGQRVTLRCSPRSGDLSVYWYQQSLDQGLQFLIQYYNGEERAKGNILERFSAQQFPDLHSELNLSSLELGDSALYFCASSGTFGLSRDYSYEQYFGPGTRLTVT.

The DNA for the CDR3 is TGTGCCAGCAGCCCCCTTGGAGGGGCGACAGATACGCAGTATTTT. Translation gives CASSPLGGATDTQYF. This sequence joins TRBV7-9 and TRBJ2-3; tentatively, D is TRBD2 (6 bases). This CDR3 has 15 residues. Deletions cut 5 bases from V and 3 bases from J, with 15 bases between. Looked up from germline, CDR1 is SEHNR and CDR2 is FQNEAQ (reference sequence).

The chain uses TRBV28 and TRBJ2-5; D is perhaps TRBD1 (6 bases). Germline CDR1 is MDHEN and CDR2 is SYDVKM. The CDR3 covers 13 residues. With 7 bases removed from V and 0 bases from J, the gap between germline ends came to 9 bases. CDR3 coding DNA: TGTGCCAGCAATGGGGGCAACCAAGAGACCCAGTACTTC. It encodes CASNGGNQETQYF. Full variable domain (rest looked up from reference TRBV28 and TRBJ2-5): DVKVTQSSRYLVKRTGEKVFLECVQDMDHENMFWYRQDPGLGLRLIYFSYDVKMKEKGDIPEGYSVSREKKERFSLILESASTNQTSMYLCASNGGNQETQYFGPGTRLLVL.

This clonotype has just a few counts. The V gene is TRBV6-5, the J gene TRBJ2-3, with D perhaps TRBD2 (5 bases). From germline, CDR1 is MNHEY and CDR2 SVGAGI. This CDR3 spans 14 amino acids. V lost 5 bases and J lost 5, with 14 bases in between. CDR3 sequence (DNA): TGTGCCAGCAGTGCACTCTTAGAGGGAGATACGCAGTATTTT. This gives the protein CASSALLEGDTQYF.

V usage is TRBV14 and J usage is TRBJ2-1, with 10 bases lining up with TRBD2. There are 17 residues in the CDR3. CDR1 is SGHDN, CDR2 FVKESK, per germline. J lost 5 bases, V lost 2 bases, and 9 bases had no gene match. The CDR3 DNA is TGTGCCAGCAGCCAACTACTCCTAGCGGGAGCTAACAATGAGCAGTTCTTC. This sequence encodes CASSQLLLAGANNEQFF. The full variable domain, rest sourced from reference TRBV14 and TRBJ2-1, is EAGVTQFPSHSVIEKGQTVTLRCDPISGHDNLYWYRRVMGKEIKFLLHFVKESKQDESGMPNNRFLAERTGGTYSTLKVQPAELEDSGVYFCASSQLLLAGANNEQFFGPGTRLTVL.

In its sample, this clonotype was seen a few times. V is TRBV20-1 and J is TRBJ1-5; D remains ambiguous. Germline loops: CDR1 DFQATT, CDR2 SNEGSKA (reference sequence). V lost 7 bases and J 0 bases, leaving 10 bases between the germline ends. The CDR3 runs to 13 residues. Written as DNA, the CDR3 is TGCAGTGTCGTGCCGGCTAGCAATCAGCCCCAGCATTTT. This sequence encodes CSVVPASNQPQHF.

In this sample, this clonotype turned up once. The rearrangement uses TRBV11-1 and TRBJ2-3; TRBD1 aligns across 10 bases. This CDR3 spans 15 amino acids. The germline V gene encodes CDR1 SGHAT and CDR2 FQDESV (reference sequence). V shed 5 bases and J 3 bases; nucleotides not matched to a gene: 5. The CDR3 spells CASSIRDRGTDTQYF. DNA of the CDR3: TGTGCCAGCAGCATCCGGGACAGGGGTACAGATACGCAGTATTTT.

This clonotype has a handful of counts. This rearrangement joins TRBV4-2 to TRBJ2-1; tentative D call: TRBD2 (6 bases). This CDR3 comprises 17 residues. V was pared by 1 base and J by 5 bases, with 18 bases between. The germline CDR1 and CDR2 sequences are LGHNA and YNFKEQ. CDR3 DNA sequence: TGTGCCAGCAGCCAAGCGGCGGGAACCCCTATGGACAATGAGCAGTTCTTC. This codes for CASSQAAGTPMDNEQFF.

This clonotype appeared a few times. The chain joins TRBV29-1 to TRBJ2-5; TRBD2 matches at 8 bases. The CDR3 sequence is 11 residues long. The V gene's germline CDR1 is SQVTM and CDR2 ANQGSEA. V trimming: 7 bases; J trimming: 3 bases; junction bases outside the gene matches: 1. The CDR3 bases are TGCAGCGCGGGGGGGGAAGAGACCCAGTACTTC. Its translation: CSAGGEETQYF.

The V and J genes are TRBV20-1 and TRBJ1-5; 7 bases are shared with TRBD1. Germline CDR1 DFQATT, CDR2 SNEGSKA (reference sequence). J was trimmed by 3 bases and V by 4 bases; bases with no gene match: 3. This CDR3 comprises 13 residues. The CDR3 region is CSAKGQVNQPQHF. CDR3 sequence (DNA): TGCAGTGCTAAAGGACAGGTCAATCAGCCCCAGCATTTT.

The chain links TRBV29-1 to TRBJ2-1, with a weak D call TRBD1 (5 bases). Germline V gene sequence: CDR1 SQVTM, CDR2 ANQGSEA. V was trimmed by 4 bases and J by 12 bases, leaving 16 bases between them. This CDR3 region has 12 residues. The CDR3 DNA follows: TGCAGCGTTGGTGCAGGGATAGGTCGGCAGTTCTTC. Translation gives CSVGAGIGRQFF.

This clonotype was detected ten times or more. J is TRBJ2-7 and V is TRBV29-1, with D possibly being TRBD2 (6 bases). This CDR3 contains 14 residues. CDR1 and CDR2 from the germline V gene are SQVTM and ANQGSEA. V gave up 7 bases and J gave up 0 bases, with 16 bases separating them. CDR3 in amino acids: CSALLARNSYEQYF. CDR3 nucleotide sequence: TGCAGCGCCCTTCTAGCGCGCAACTCCTACGAGCAGTACTTC.

The CDR3 DNA follows: TGTGCCAGCAGCTCCGGGACAGCCCTGAATTCACCCCTCCACTTT. Residues: CASSSGTALNSPLHF. The chain combines TRBV6-5 with TRBJ1-6; 7 bases fit TRBD1. With V trimmed by 6 bases and J by 7 bases, 9 bases remained unmatched. The CDR3 contains 15 residues. Germline V gene lookup returns CDR1 MNHEY and CDR2 SVGAGI.

The chain links TRBV4-1 to TRBJ2-1; 10 bases fit TRBD1. J gave up 7 bases and V 1 base, and 7 bases lay outside the gene matches. CDR3 length: 16 residues. Germline-derived CDR1 and CDR2 are MGHRA and YSYEKL. DNA for the CDR3: TGCGCCAGCAGCCAAGTTGTTAGGGACAGGGGTAATGAGCAGTTCTTC. It codes for CASSQVVRDRGNEQFF.

The J gene is TRBJ2-7, the V gene TRBV6-2 or TRBV6-3; TRBD2 might be the D (5 bases). Trimming pared 7 bases from V and 0 bases from J, leaving 16 bases between. CDR3 length: 15 residues. The germline gives CDR1 MNHEY, CDR2 SVGEGT. The CDR3 region is CASTRAGWTSYEQYF. Here the CDR3 DNA reads TGTGCCAGCACCCGGGCGGGTTGGACCTCCTACGAGCAGTACTTC.

The V gene is TRBV5-1, the J gene TRBJ2-7; the D gene could be TRBD1 or TRBD2 (5 bases each). V gave up 3 bases and J gave up 1 base, with 14 bases separating them. The CDR3 has 15 residues. Germline-derived CDR1 and CDR2 are SGHRS and YFSETQ. The CDR3 nucleotides read TGCGCCAGCAGCTCCAGGGAGCCACCTTCCTACGAGCAGTACTTC. Translating gives CASSSREPPSYEQYF.